One sample yielded the 10 T cell receptor beta chains listed below, sequenced in a study of cytomegalovirus exposure and HLA in healthy donors. Use of 60 Vbeta and 13 Jbeta primers characterized the PCR. Assay: immunoSEQ multiplex PCR; the TCRdb copy retains only in-frame clones and omits some. The table has more than 150,000 clones, 82% seen once; the top ten hold 1.5%. The sequenced sample consisted of PBMCs. Receptors originate from a man aged 40-50 years in good health and CMV-seronegative.

The chain links TRBV5-6 to TRBJ1-6, with D maybe TRBD1 (6 bases). Trimming cost V 6 bases and J 0 bases, with 16 bases left between them. The CDR3 loop spans 17 amino acids. Germline lookup yields CDR1 SGHDT and CDR2 YYEEEE. Written as DNA, the CDR3 is TGTGCCAGCACCCTAGGACAGAAACGCTCCTATAATTCACCCCTCCACTTT. Its translation is CASTLGQKRSYNSPLHF.

This chain joins TRBV7-9 and TRBJ1-1; D is ambiguous. This CDR3 region has 14 residues. Germline-derived CDR1 and CDR2 are SEHNR and FQNEAQ (reference sequence). V dropped 1 base and J dropped 6 bases, with 12 bases sitting between them. The CDR3 sequence: CASSLDSSLAEAFF. The CDR3 nucleotides are TGTGCCAGCAGCTTAGACTCTTCACTAGCTGAAGCTTTCTTT.

The chain combines TRBV7-9 with TRBJ1-5; D remains unclear. CDR1 SEHNR and CDR2 FQNEAQ come from the germline V gene (reference sequence). Trimming took 0 bases from V and 1 from J, leaving 4 bases between them. The CDR3 runs to 14 residues. CDR3 sequence reads: CASSLARSNQPQHF. The CDR3 DNA is TGTGCCAGCAGCTTAGCGCGGAGCAATCAGCCCCAGCATTTT. Using reference TRBV7-9 and TRBJ1-5 for the parts outside the CDR3, the full variable domain is DTGVSQNPRHKITKRGQNVTFRCDPISEHNRLYWYRQTLGQGPEFLTYFQNEAQLEKSRLLSDRFSAERPKGSFSTLEIQRTEQGDSAMYLCASSLARSNQPQHFGDGTRLSIL.

In this sample, this clone turned up once. The chain uses TRBV6-5 and TRBJ1-5; D might be TRBD1 (6 bases). Trimming cost V 6 bases and J 1 base, with 10 bases left between them. This CDR3 is built from 14 residues. Per germline, CDR1 MNHEY and CDR2 SVGAGI. Here the CDR3 DNA reads TGTGCCAGCAGAAGGGGGGGAAGCAATCAGCCCCAGCATTTT. Amino acids: CASRRGGSNQPQHF.

V and J are TRBV4-1 and TRBJ2-7, with TRBD1 matching over 7 bases. Germline loops: CDR1 MGHRA, CDR2 YSYEKL. CDR3 length: 17 residues. V lost 1 base, J lost 2 bases, and 11 bases stayed unmatched. The CDR3 spells CASSQVLGQAATYEQYF. For the CDR3, the DNA is TGCGCCAGCAGCCAAGTACTTGGACAGGCGGCCACCTACGAGCAGTACTTC.

The chain carries TRBV5-1 and TRBJ2-7; 7 nucleotides align to TRBD2. The V gene's germline CDR1 is SGHRS and CDR2 YFSETQ. The CDR3 is 15 residues long. V trimming: 1 base; J trimming: 0 bases; junction bases outside the gene matches: 4. The CDR3 nucleotides are TGCGCCAGCAGCTTGCGGGGGGACGGCTCCTACGAGCAGTACTTC. Its protein is CASSLRGDGSYEQYF.

This clone is a singleton in its sample. The chain uses TRBV21-1 and TRBJ2-4; the table's D gene call, TRBD2, was not cross checked with the DNA. TRBV21-1 counts as a pseudogene. CDR3 size: 15 residues. The CDR3 DNA reads TGTGCCAGCAGCAAAGAGGGAGGGATAGGGTCCATTCAGTACTTC. This encodes CASSKEGGIGSIQYF.

This clone was observed a few times. The V and J genes are TRBV15 and TRBJ2-6; TRBD2 aligns across 7 bases. Germline CDR1 reads LNHNV; CDR2 reads YYDKDF (reference sequence). V lost 0 bases to trimming and J lost 0 bases; unmatched junction nucleotides: 5. There are 18 residues in the CDR3. The CDR3 nucleotides read TGTGCCACCAGCAGAGAGCGGGGGAGGGGCTCTGGGGCCAACGTCCTGACTTTC. Protein sequence: CATSRERGRGSGANVLTF. Looking up the rest from reference TRBV15 and TRBJ2-6 gives the full variable domain: DAMVIQNPRYQVTQFGKPVTLSCSQTLNHNVMYWYQQKSSQAPKLLFHYYDKDFNNEADTPDNFQSRRPNTSFCFLDIRSPGLGDTAMYLCATSRERGRGSGANVLTFGAGSRLTVL.

This chain links TRBV7-8 with TRBJ2-5, with 7 bases that match TRBD1. TRBJ2-7 matches the DNA end more closely, so the J call is doubtful. This CDR3 comprises 16 residues. CDR1 and CDR2 from the germline V gene are SGHVS and FQNEAQ. CDR3 sequence (DNA): TGTGCCAGCAGCTTAGCCCCCGGGACAGCGGCCTACGAGCAGTACTTC. Translated, it gives CASSLAPGTAAYEQYF.

The chain couples TRBV4-1 to TRBJ1-2; D remains unclear. Germline CDR1 reads MGHRA; CDR2 reads YSYEKL. CDR3 length: 13 amino acids. Trimming removed 0 bases from V and 8 bases from J, with 10 bases in between. The CDR3 spells CASSQDYSLGYTF. CDR3 in DNA: TGCGCCAGCAGCCAAGATTATAGCCTGGGCTACACCTTC.